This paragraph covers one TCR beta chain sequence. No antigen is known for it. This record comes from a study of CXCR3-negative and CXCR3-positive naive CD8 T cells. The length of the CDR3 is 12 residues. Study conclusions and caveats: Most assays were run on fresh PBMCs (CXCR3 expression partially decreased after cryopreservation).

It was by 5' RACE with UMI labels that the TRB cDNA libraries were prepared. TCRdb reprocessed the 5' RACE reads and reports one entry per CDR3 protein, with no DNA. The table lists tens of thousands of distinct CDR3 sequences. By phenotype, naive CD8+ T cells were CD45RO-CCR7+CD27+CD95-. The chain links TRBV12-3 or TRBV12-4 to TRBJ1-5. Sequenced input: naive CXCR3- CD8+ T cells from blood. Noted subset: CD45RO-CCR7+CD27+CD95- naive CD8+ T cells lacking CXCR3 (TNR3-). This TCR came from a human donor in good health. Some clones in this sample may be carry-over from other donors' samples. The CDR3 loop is CASTQGSQPQHF.